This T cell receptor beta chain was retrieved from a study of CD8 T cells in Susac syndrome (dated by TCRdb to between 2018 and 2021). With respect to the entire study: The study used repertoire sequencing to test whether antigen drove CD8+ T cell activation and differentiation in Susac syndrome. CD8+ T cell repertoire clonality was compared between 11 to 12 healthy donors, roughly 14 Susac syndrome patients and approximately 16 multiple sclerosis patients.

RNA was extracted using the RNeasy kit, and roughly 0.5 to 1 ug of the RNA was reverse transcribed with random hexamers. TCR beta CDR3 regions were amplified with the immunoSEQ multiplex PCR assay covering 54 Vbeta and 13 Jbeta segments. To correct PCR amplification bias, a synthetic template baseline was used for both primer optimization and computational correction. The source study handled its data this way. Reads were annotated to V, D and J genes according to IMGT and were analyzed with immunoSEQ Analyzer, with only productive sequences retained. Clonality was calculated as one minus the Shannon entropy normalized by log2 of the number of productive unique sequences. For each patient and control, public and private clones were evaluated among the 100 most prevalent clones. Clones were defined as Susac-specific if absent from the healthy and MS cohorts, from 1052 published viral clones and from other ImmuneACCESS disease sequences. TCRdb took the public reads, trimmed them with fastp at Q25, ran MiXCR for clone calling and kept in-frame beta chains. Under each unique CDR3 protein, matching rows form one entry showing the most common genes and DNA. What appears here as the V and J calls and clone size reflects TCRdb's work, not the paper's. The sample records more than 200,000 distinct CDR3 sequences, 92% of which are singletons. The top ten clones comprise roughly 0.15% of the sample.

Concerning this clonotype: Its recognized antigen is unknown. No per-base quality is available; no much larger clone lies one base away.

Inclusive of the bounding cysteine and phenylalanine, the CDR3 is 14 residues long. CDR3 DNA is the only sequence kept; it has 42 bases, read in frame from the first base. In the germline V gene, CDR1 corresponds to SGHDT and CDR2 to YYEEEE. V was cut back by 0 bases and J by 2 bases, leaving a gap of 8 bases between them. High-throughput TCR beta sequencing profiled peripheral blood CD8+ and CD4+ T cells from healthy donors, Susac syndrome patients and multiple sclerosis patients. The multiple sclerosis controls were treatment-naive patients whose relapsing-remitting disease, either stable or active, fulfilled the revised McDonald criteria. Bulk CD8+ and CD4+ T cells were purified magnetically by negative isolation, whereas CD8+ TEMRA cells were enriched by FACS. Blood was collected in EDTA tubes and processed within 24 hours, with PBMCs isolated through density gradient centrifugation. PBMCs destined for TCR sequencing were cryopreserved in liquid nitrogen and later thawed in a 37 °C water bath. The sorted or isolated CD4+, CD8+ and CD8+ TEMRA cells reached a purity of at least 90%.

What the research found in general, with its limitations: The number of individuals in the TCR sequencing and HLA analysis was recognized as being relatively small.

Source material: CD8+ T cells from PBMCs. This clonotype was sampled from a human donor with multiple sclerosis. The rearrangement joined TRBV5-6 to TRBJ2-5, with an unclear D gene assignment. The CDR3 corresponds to CASSLGAPQETQYF. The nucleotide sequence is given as TGTGCCAGCAGCTTGGGTGCACCGCAAGAGACCCAGTACTTC.